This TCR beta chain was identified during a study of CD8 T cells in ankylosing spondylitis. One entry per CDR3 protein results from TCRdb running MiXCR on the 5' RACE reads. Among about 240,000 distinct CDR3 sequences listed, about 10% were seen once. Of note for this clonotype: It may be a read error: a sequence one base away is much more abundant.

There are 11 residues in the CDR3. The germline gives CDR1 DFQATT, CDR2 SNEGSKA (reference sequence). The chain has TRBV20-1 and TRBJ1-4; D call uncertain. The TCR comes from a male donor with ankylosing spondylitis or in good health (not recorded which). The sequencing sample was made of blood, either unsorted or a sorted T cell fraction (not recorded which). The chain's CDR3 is CSGTVNEKLLF. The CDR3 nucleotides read TGCAGTGGGACGGTTAATGAAAAACTGCTTTTT.